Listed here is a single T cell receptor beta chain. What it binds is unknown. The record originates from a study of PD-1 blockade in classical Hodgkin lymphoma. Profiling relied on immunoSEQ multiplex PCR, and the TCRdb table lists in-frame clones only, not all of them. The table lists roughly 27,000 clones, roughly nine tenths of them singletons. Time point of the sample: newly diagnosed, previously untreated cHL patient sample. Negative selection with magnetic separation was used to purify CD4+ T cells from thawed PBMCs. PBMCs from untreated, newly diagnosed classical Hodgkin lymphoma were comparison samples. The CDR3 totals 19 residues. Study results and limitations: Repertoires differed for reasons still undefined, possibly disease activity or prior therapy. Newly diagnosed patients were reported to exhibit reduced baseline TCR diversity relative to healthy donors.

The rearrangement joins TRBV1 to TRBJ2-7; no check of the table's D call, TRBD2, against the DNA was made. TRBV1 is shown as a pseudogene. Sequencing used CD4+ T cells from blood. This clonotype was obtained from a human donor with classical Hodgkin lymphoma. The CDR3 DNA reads TGCACCAGCAGCCAAGATTGTTCAGCGGGAGTGGTATTCGGGTACGAGCAGTACTTC. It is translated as CTSSQDCSAGVVFGYEQYF.